Each of the 23 T cell receptor beta chains below was sequenced from the same sample in a study of cytomegalovirus exposure and HLA in healthy donors. This PCR relied on a set of 60 Vbeta primers and 13 Jbeta primers. Clones were read by immunoSEQ multiplex PCR, and TCRdb kept only the in-frame ones, dropping some. Among 150,000 to 250,000 clones listed, roughly four fifths were seen once. Sequenced input: PBMCs. The receptor source for this set is a man in his thirties or forties in good health and CMV-seronegative.

This clone showed up just a few times. J is TRBJ2-1 and V is TRBV29-1; 14 nucleotides line up with TRBD2. Germline values: CDR1 SQVTM, CDR2 ANQGSEA. The CDR3 is 14 residues long. V lost 6 bases, J lost 7 bases, and 5 bases stayed unmatched. Here the CDR3 DNA reads TGCAGCGTCCGACTAGCGGGAGGGGTTAATGAGCAGTTCTTC. It yields the protein CSVRLAGGVNEQFF.

The chain recombines TRBV20-1 with TRBJ2-7; TRBD2 matches 7 bases. Germline CDR1 and CDR2: DFQATT and SNEGSKA (reference sequence). This CDR3 is 11 amino acids long. The V segment lost 5 bases and the J segment 7 bases; nucleotides outside the gene matches: 5. CDR3 DNA: TGCAGTGCTGATGCTAGCGGAGAGCAGTACTTC. Translating it yields CSADASGEQYF.

In its sample, this clone was seen a few times. The V and J genes are TRBV5-1 and TRBJ2-5; the D is unclear. The CDR3 has 15 residues. The V gene lost 4 bases and the J gene lost 3 bases, with 16 bases spanning the gap. Germline assignment: CDR1 SGHRS and CDR2 YFSETQ. DNA of the CDR3: TGCGCCAGCAGCCCGGCTCTCCGCGGAGAAGAGACCCAGTACTTC. Translating it yields CASSPALRGEETQYF.

The V call is TRBV16, the J call TRBJ1-2; TRBD1 agrees at 10 bases. Germline trimming cut 0 bases from V and 3 bases from J; bases unmatched to any gene: 1. The CDR3 spans 15 residues. Germline CDR1 reads KGHSY; CDR2 reads FQNENV. The DNA of the CDR3 is TGTGCCAGCAGCCAATCGGGGACAGGGGACTATGGCTACACCTTC. Its translation is CASSQSGTGDYGYTF.

This clone was seen just once. The chain has TRBV28 and TRBJ1-5, with a tentative D call TRBD1 (5 bases). This CDR3 is 15 amino acids long. The V end lost 1 base, the J end lost 0 bases, and 7 bases lay between the germline ends. CDR1 is MDHEN and CDR2 is SYDVKM in the germline V gene. The chain's CDR3 is CASSLSGDSNQPQHF. For the CDR3, the DNA is TGTGCCAGCAGTTTATCGGGGGATAGCAATCAGCCCCAGCATTTT.

This chain connects TRBV5-6 to TRBJ2-1, with TRBD2 matching over 7 bases. Trimming took 3 bases from V and 5 from J; bases not matched to a gene: 5. In germline, CDR1 is SGHDT, CDR2 YYEEEE. This CDR3 contains 14 residues. For the CDR3, the DNA is TGTGCCAGCAGCTCCGGGACTACCAACAATGAGCAGTTCTTC. It yields the protein CASSSGTTNNEQFF.

This clone was observed many times. The gene calls are TRBV6-1 and TRBJ2-7, with a weak D call TRBD2 (5 bases). The V gene's germline CDR1 is MNHNS and CDR2 SASEGT. The CDR3 is 13 amino acids. The V gene lost 1 base and the J gene lost 5 bases, with 9 bases spanning the gap. CDR3 in amino acids: CASSEGERNEQYF. In nucleotides, the CDR3 is TGTGCCAGCAGTGAAGGGGAGCGAAACGAGCAGTACTTC.

The V call is TRBV5-1, the J call TRBJ2-5; 8 bases fit TRBD1. V lost 6 bases to trimming and J lost 5 bases; unmatched junction nucleotides: 6. Germline V gives CDR1 SGHRS, CDR2 YFSETQ. The CDR3 contains 13 residues. The CDR3, as DNA: TGCGCCAGCACAGGGGGCGCGATGGAGACCCAGTACTTC. It encodes CASTGGAMETQYF.

The chain uses TRBV25-1 and TRBJ1-2; 12 nucleotides align to TRBD1. V lost 5 bases, J lost 6 bases, and 7 bases stayed unmatched. This CDR3 spans 15 amino acids. Germline assignment: CDR1 MGHDK and CDR2 SYGVNS. This CDR3 reads CASSSWDRGQDGYTF. The DNA of the CDR3 is TGTGCCAGCAGTAGCTGGGACAGGGGGCAAGATGGCTACACCTTC.

This clone is a singleton in its sample. The V gene is TRBV4-1, the J gene TRBJ2-7; TRBD2 might be the D (5 bases). Germline assignment: CDR1 MGHRA and CDR2 YSYEKL. V lost 0 bases and J 9 bases, leaving 18 bases between the germline ends. There are 15 residues in the CDR3. The CDR3 reads CASSQDPLGGPGQYF. The CDR3 DNA sequence: TGCGCCAGCAGCCAAGATCCTTTGGGCGGGCCTGGGCAGTACTTC.

The J gene is TRBJ2-5, the V gene TRBV2, with D perhaps matching TRBD2 (5 bases). V was pared by 6 bases and J by 0 bases, with 8 bases between. Looked up from germline, CDR1 is SNHLY and CDR2 is FYNNEI. The CDR3 spans 13 residues. CDR3 sequence: CASRDGNQETQYF. CDR3 in DNA: TGTGCCAGCAGAGACGGGAACCAAGAGACCCAGTACTTC.

A single count supports this clone. This chain connects TRBV20-1 to TRBJ2-5; D might be TRBD2 (5 bases). The V gene lost 3 bases and the J gene lost 4 bases, with 6 bases spanning the gap. Germline V lookup: CDR1 DFQATT, CDR2 SNEGSKA (reference sequence). The CDR3 is made up of 11 amino acids. The CDR3 reads CSARRVETQYF. The CDR3 DNA sequence: TGCAGTGCTAGGAGGGTAGAGACCCAGTACTTC.

This chain joins TRBV11-3 and TRBJ2-7, with 9 nucleotides matching TRBD1. The junction had 5 bases not matched to a gene; V was cut back by 0 bases and J by 2 bases. CDR1 is SGHNT and CDR2 is YENEEA in the germline V gene. The CDR3 has 16 residues. Here the CDR3 DNA reads TGTGCCAGCAGCTTAGAGGGACAGGGCGAGACCTACGAGCAGTACTTC. Translating it yields CASSLEGQGETYEQYF.

This rearrangement joins TRBV10-2 to TRBJ2-3; tentatively, D is TRBD2 (5 bases). This CDR3 has 15 residues. V was pared by 6 bases and J by 0 bases, with 13 bases between. Germline-derived CDR1 and CDR2 are WSHSY and SAAADI. DNA of the CDR3: TGCGCCAGCAGAGGGAGCGTAACTAGCACAGATACGCAGTATTTT. It encodes CASRGSVTSTDTQYF.

The chain couples TRBV7-2 to TRBJ2-7; D unclear. Germline V gene sequence: CDR1 SGHTA, CDR2 FQGNSA. Trimming removed 6 bases from V and 0 bases from J, with 9 bases in between. The CDR3 extends over 13 amino acids. CDR3 protein: CASSNEHSYEQYF. CDR3 coding DNA: TGTGCCAGCAGTAATGAACACTCCTACGAGCAGTACTTC.

V and J are TRBV28 and TRBJ1-2; TRBD1 might be the D (5 bases). Trimming left V 6 bases short and J 6 bases short, with 11 bases between. Germline lookup yields CDR1 MDHEN and CDR2 SYDVKM. This CDR3 contains 12 residues. The CDR3 DNA reads as TGTGCCAGCAGCCAGGGTTCCCATGGCTACACCTTC. Translation gives CASSQGSHGYTF.

The chain uses TRBV10-3 and TRBJ2-3, with 7 nucleotides matching TRBD2. The V and J ends lost 4 bases and 4 bases, in that order; junction bases with no gene match: 5. CDR1 and CDR2 from the germline V gene are ENHRY and SYGVKD. This CDR3 comprises 14 residues. CDR3 DNA: TGTGCCATCAGTGGGGGCGGGAGCGCAGATACGCAGTATTTT. Its translation: CAISGGGSADTQYF.

The J gene is TRBJ1-6, the V gene TRBV7-9; D is ambiguous. The V end lost 2 bases, the J end lost 7 bases, and 6 bases lay between the germline ends. The CDR3 sequence is 13 residues long. In germline, CDR1 is SEHNR, CDR2 FQNEAQ (reference sequence). The CDR3 loop is CASSLLPNSPLHF. The CDR3 nucleotides are TGTGCCAGCAGCTTACTCCCGAATTCACCCCTCCACTTT.

The J gene is TRBJ2-6, the V gene TRBV6-4; 10 positions agree with TRBD2. The CDR3 is 16 amino acids. Germline V lookup: CDR1 MRHNA, CDR2 SNTAGT. After removal of 10 bases from V and 1 base from J, the junction contained 7 bases not matched to a gene. The CDR3: CANLLAGKSGANVLTF. The CDR3 DNA is TGTGCCAACTTACTAGCGGGAAAGTCTGGGGCCAACGTCCTGACTTTC.

The rearrangement links TRBV5-8 to TRBJ2-7, with TRBD2 matching 13 bases. The ends lost 3 bases at V and 3 bases at J; junction bases unmatched: 0. Per the germline V gene, CDR1 is SGHTS and CDR2 is YDEGEE. This CDR3 has 14 amino acids. The CDR3 nucleotides are TGTGCCAGCAGCTGGACTAGCGGGGGCTACGAGCAGTACTTC. Amino acid sequence: CASSWTSGGYEQYF. Full variable domain (rest looked up from reference TRBV5-8 and TRBJ2-7): EAGVTQSPTHLIKTRGQQATLRCSPISGHTSVYWYQQALGLGLQFLLWYDEGEERNRGNFPPRFSGRQFPNYSSELNVNALELEDSALYLCASSWTSGGYEQYFGPGTRLTVT.

Comment on this clone: The same CDR3 can be traced to other DNA sequences in this sample. The chain uses TRBV9 and TRBJ2-2; maybe TRBD2 (6 bases). The germline V and J ends were trimmed by 0 bases and 4 bases, with 7 bases remaining between them. This CDR3 has 14 amino acids. Per the germline V gene, CDR1 is SGDLS and CDR2 is YYNGEE. The CDR3 loop is CASSVGGGTGELFF. DNA of the CDR3: TGTGCCAGCAGCGTAGGGGGAGGCACCGGGGAGCTGTTTTTT.

The gene calls are TRBV7-9 and TRBJ1-2; TRBD1 might be the D (6 bases). V was cut by 5 bases and J by 5 bases, with 12 bases left in between. The CDR3 totals 13 residues. Looked up from germline, CDR1 is SEHNR and CDR2 is FQNEAQ (reference sequence). DNA for the CDR3: TGTGCCAGCAGCCCACAGGGTTTTTATGGCTACACCTTC. Its protein product is CASSPQGFYGYTF.

The chain is built from TRBV7-8 and TRBJ1-5; no definite D call. The V end was cut by 1 base, the J end by 3 bases, with 10 bases between. The CDR3 is 15 residues long. CDR1 and CDR2 from the germline V gene are SGHVS and FQNEAQ. The CDR3 DNA reads TGTGCCAGCAGCTTAGGGCGGGTTCCCAATCAGCCCCAGCATTTT. It codes for CASSLGRVPNQPQHF.